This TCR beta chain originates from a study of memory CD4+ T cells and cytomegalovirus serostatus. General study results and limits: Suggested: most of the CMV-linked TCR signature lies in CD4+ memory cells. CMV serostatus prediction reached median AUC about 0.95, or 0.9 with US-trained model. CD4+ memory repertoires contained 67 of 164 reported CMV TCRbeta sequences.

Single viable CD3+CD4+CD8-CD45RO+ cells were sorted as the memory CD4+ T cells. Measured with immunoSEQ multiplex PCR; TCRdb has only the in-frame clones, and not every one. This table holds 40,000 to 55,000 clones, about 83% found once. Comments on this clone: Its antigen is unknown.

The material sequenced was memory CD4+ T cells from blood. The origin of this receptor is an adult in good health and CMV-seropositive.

Here the CDR3 reads CASSFGRTTPYEQYF. The CDR3 DNA reads TGTGCCAGCAGTTTCGGAAGGACAACTCCCTACGAGCAGTACTTC. The genes are TRBV27 and TRBJ2-7; perhaps TRBD1 as D (5 bases). The CDR3 consists of 15 residues. Trimming took 3 bases from V and 2 from J, leaving 14 bases between them. Germline V lookup: CDR1 MNHEY, CDR2 SMNVEV (reference sequence).